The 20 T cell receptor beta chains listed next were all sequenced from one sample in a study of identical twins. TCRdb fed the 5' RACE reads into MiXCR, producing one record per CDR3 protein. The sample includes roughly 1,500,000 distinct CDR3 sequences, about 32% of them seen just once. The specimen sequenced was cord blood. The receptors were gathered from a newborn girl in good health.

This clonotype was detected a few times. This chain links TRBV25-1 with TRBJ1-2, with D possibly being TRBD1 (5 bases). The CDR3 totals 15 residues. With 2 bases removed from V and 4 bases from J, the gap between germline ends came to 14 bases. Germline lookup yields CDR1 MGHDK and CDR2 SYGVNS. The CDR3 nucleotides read TGTGCCAGCAGTGAAGGTCCCGACAGCACCTATGGCTACACCTTC. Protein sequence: CASSEGPDSTYGYTF.

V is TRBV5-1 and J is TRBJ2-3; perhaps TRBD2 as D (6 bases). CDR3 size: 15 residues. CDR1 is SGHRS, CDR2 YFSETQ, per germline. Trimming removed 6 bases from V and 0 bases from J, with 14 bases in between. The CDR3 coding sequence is TGCGCCAGCACCTTCGCGGGGCGGAGCACAGATACGCAGTATTTT. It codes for CASTFAGRSTDTQYF. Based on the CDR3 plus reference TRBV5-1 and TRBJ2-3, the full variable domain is KAGVTQTPRYLIKTRGQQVTLSCSPISGHRSVSWYQQTPGQGLQFLFEYFSETQRNKGNFPGRFSGRQFSNSRSEMNVSTLELGDSALYLCASTFAGRSTDTQYFGPGTRLTVL.

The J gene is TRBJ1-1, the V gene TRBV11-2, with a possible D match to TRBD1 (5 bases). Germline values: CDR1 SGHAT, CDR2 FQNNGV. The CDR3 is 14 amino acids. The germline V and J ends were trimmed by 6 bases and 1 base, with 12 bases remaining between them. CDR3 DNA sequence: TGTGCCAGCAGACGGCCAGGGACGAACACTGAAGCTTTCTTT. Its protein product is CASRRPGTNTEAFF.

CDR3 amino acids: CASSLYLDTPPGANVLTF. CDR3 DNA: TGTGCCAGCAGTTTATACCTGGACACACCACCTGGGGCCAACGTCCTGACTTTC. The chain links TRBV27 to TRBJ2-6, with D perhaps matching TRBD1 (5 bases). The V end lost 1 base, the J end lost 2 bases, and 15 bases lay between the germline ends. Germline V CDR1 and CDR2: MNHEY, SMNVEV (reference sequence). The CDR3 spans 18 residues.

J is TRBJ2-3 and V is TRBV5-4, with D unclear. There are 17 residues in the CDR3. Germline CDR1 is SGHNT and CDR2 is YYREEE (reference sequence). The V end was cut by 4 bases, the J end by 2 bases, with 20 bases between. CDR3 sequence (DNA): TGTGCCAGCAGCACAAACGGTGGCATTTTGAACACAGATACGCAGTATTTT. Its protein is CASSTNGGILNTDTQYF. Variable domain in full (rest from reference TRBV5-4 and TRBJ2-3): ETGVTQSPTHLIKTRGQQVTLRCSSQSGHNTVSWYQQALGQGPQFIFQYYREEENGRGNFPPRFSGLQFPNYSSELNVNALELDDSALYLCASSTNGGILNTDTQYFGPGTRLTVL.

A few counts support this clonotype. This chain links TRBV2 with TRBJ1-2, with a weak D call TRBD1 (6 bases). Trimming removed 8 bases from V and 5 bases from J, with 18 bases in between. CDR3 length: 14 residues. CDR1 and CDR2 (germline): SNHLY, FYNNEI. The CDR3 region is CASQSGARLYGYTF. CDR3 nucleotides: TGTGCCAGCCAATCGGGGGCACGGCTATATGGCTACACCTTC.

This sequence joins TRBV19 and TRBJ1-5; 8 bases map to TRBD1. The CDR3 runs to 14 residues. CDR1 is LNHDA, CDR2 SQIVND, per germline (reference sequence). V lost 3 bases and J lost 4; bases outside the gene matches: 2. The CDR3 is CASSMGQVNQPQHF. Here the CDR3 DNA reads TGTGCCAGTAGTATGGGACAGGTTAATCAGCCCCAGCATTTT. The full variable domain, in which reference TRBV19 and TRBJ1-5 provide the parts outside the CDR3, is DGGITQSPKYLFRKEGQNVTLSCEQNLNHDAMYWYRQDPGQGLRLIYYSQIVNDFQKGDIAEGYSVSREKKESFPLTVTSAQKNPTAFYLCASSMGQVNQPQHFGDGTRLSIL.

The CDR3 spells CASSLGKNQAFF. The CDR3 DNA reads TGTGCCAGCAGCTTGGGTAAGAATCAAGCTTTCTTT. The V gene is TRBV5-4, the J gene TRBJ1-1, with no clear D. Deletions cut 0 bases from V and 9 bases from J, with 9 bases between. The CDR3 is 12 amino acids. Germline CDR1 SGHNT, CDR2 YYREEE (reference sequence).

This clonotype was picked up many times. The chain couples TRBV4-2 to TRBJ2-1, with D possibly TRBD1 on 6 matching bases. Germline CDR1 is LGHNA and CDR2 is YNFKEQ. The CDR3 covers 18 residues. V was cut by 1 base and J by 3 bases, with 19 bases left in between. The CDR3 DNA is TGTGCCAGCAGCCAAGCGGCTCCACAGGGAGTGGGCTACAATGAGCAGTTCTTC. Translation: CASSQAAPQGVGYNEQFF.

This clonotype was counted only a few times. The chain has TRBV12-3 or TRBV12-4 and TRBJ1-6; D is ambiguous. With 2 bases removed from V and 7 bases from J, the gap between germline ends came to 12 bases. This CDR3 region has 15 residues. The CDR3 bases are TGTGCCAGCAGTTTATCAGGCGGCTCAAATTCACCCCTCCACTTT. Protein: CASSLSGGSNSPLHF.

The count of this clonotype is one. DNA for the CDR3: TGTGCCAGCAGCTCGTTAGGGGCAGGGGGGTCCTACGAGCAGTACTTC. Translation gives CASSSLGAGGSYEQYF. This sequence joins TRBV7-9 and TRBJ2-7; D may be TRBD1 (7 bases). The ends were cut back, 4 bases at V and 1 base at J, with 17 bases in the middle. The CDR3 length is 16 residues. Germline V gene lookup returns CDR1 SEHNR and CDR2 FQNEAQ (reference sequence). Full variable domain (rest looked up from reference TRBV7-9 and TRBJ2-7): DTGVSQNPRHKITKRGQNVTFRCDPISEHNRLYWYRQTLGQGPEFLTYFQNEAQLEKSRLLSDRFSAERPKGSFSTLEIQRTEQGDSAMYLCASSSLGAGGSYEQYFGPGTRLTVT.

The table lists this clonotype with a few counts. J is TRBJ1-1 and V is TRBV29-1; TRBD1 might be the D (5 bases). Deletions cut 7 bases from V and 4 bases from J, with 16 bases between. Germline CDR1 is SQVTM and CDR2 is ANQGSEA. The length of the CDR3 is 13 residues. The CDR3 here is CSARGEGVTEAFF. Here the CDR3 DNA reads TGCAGCGCCAGAGGGGAGGGAGTCACTGAAGCTTTCTTT.

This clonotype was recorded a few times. The CDR3 nucleotides are TGTGCCAGCAGCTCCGACAGGGGCGGGAGTGGCTACACCTTC. It encodes CASSSDRGGSGYTF. This chain uses TRBV7-8 with TRBJ1-2; 8 bases agree with TRBD1. J gave up 7 bases and V 4 bases, and 8 bases lay outside the gene matches. Per the germline V gene, CDR1 is SGHVS and CDR2 is FQNEAQ. The length of the CDR3 is 14 residues.

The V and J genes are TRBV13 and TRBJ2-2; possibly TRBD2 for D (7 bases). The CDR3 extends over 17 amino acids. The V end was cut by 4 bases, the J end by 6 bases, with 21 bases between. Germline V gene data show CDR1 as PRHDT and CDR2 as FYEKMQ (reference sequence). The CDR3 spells CASSSNTGGPRSGELFF. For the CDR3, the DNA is TGTGCCAGCAGCTCAAACACCGGGGGGCCTAGATCCGGGGAGCTGTTTTTT.

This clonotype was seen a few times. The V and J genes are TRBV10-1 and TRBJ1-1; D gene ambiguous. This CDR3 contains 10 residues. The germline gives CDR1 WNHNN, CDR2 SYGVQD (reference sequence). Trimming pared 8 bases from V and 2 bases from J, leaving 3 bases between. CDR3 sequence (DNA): TGCGCCAGCCCCAACACTGAAGCTTTCTTT. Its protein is CASPNTEAFF.

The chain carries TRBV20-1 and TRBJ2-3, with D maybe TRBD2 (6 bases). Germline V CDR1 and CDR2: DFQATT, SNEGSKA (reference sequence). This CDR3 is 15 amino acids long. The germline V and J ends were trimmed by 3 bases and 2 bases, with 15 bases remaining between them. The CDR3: CSASTLAPITDTQYF. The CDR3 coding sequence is TGCAGTGCTAGTACCCTAGCGCCTATCACAGATACGCAGTATTTT.

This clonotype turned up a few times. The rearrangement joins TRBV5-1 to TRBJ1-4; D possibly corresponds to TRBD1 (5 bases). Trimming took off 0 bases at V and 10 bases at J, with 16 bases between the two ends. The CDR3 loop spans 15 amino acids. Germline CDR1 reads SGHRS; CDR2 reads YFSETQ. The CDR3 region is CASSLDRGSGGKLFF. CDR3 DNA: TGCGCCAGCAGCTTGGACCGGGGGTCGGGAGGAAAACTGTTTTTT.

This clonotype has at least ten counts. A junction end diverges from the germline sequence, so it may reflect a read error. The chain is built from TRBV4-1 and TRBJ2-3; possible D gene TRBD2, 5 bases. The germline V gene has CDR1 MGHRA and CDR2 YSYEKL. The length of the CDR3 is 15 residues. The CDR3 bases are TGTGCCAGCAGCCAACTCGCGGGCTTGACAGATACGCAGTATTTT. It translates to CASSQLAGLTDTQYF.

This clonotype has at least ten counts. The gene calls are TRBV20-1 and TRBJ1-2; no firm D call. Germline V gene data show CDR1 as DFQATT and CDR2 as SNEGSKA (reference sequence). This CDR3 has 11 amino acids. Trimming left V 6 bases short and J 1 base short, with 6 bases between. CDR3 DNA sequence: TGCAGTGCCTGGAATAACTATGGCTACACCTTC. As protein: CSAWNNYGYTF.

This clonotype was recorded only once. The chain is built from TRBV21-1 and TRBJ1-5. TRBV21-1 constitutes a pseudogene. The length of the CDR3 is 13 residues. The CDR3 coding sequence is TGTGCCAGCACGGAGACGGTAGATCAGCCCCAGCATTTT. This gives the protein CASTETVDQPQHF.